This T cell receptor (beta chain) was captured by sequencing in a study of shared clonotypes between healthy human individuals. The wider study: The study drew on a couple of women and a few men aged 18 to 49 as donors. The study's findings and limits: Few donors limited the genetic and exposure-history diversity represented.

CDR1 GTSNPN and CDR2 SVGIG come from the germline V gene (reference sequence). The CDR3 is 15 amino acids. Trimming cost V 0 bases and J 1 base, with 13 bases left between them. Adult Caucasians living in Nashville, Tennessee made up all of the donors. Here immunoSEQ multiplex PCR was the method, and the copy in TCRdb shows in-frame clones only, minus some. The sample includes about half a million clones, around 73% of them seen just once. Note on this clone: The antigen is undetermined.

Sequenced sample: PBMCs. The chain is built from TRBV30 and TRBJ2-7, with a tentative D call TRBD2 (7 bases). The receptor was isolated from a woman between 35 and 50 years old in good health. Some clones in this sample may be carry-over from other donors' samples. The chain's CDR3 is CAWSVLGGASYEQYF. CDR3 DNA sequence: TGTGCCTGGAGTGTACTTGGGGGGGCGTCCTACGAGCAGTACTTC. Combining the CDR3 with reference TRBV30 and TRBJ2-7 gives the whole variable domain SQTIHQWPATLVQPVGSPLSLECTVEGTSNPNLYWYRQAAGRGLQLLFYSVGIGQISSEVPQNLSASRPQDRQFILSSKKLLLSDSGFYLCAWSVLGGASYEQYFGPGTRLTVT.